The rows below give T cell receptor beta chains drawn from one sample of a study of blood T cell repertoires in COVID-19. Clones were sequenced by immunoSEQ multiplex PCR, and TCRdb holds only the in-frame ones, with some missing. The repertoire has around 200,000 clones, 85% to 90% of them found once; the top ten carry around 21%. The source material was peripheral blood. Receptor source: a man in his 70s with active or convalescent COVID-19. Each CDR3 is given with its conserved first and last residue. The D gene is left open where the match is weak. Clone size, where shown, is once, few, many, or a class for clones that have expanded.

D gene: TRBD1; V gene: TRBV28; J gene: TRBJ1-4; clone size: -; CDR3 protein: CASSPLGTATNEKLFF; CDR3 DNA: TGTGCCAGCAGTCCATTAGGGACAGCAACTAATGAAAAACTGTTTTTT
D gene: TRBD2; V gene: TRBV2; J gene: TRBJ2-1; clone size: few; CDR3 protein: CASSRLAVSSYNEQFF; CDR3 DNA: TGTGCCAGCAGTCGACTAGCGGTGAGCTCCTACAATGAGCAGTTCTTC
D gene: -; V gene: TRBV7-2; J gene: TRBJ1-1; clone size: -; CDR3 protein: CASSLIPAGVMNTEAFF; CDR3 DNA: TGTGCCAGCAGCTTAATCCCCGCAGGGGTCATGAACACTGAAGCTTTCTTT
D gene: -; V gene: TRBV3-1/TRBV3-2; J gene: TRBJ2-3; clone size: -; CDR3 protein: CASSQGGSGTDTQYF; CDR3 DNA: TGTGCCAGCAGCCAAGGAGGTAGCGGCACAGATACGCAGTATTTT
D gene: TRBD1; V gene: TRBV5-5; J gene: TRBJ1-2; clone size: -; CDR3 protein: CASSLGQVFYGYTF; CDR3 DNA: TGTGCCAGCAGCCTTGGACAGGTCTTCTATGGCTACACCTTC
D gene: -; V gene: TRBV27; J gene: TRBJ2-7; clone size: -; CDR3 protein: CASRSIRSSYEQYF; CDR3 DNA: TGTGCCAGCAGATCCATCCGTAGCTCCTACGAGCAGTACTTC
D gene: -; V gene: TRBV5-4; J gene: TRBJ2-2; clone size: -; CDR3 protein: CASSPDTNTGELFF; CDR3 DNA: TGTGCCAGCAGCCCAGATACCAACACCGGGGAGCTGTTTTTT
D gene: TRBD1; V gene: TRBV5-4; J gene: TRBJ2-1; clone size: once; CDR3 protein: CASSLVQGTYNEQFF; CDR3 DNA: TGTGCCAGCAGCTTGGTACAGGGGACCTACAATGAGCAGTTCTTC
D gene: -; V gene: TRBV4-3; J gene: TRBJ1-2; clone size: -; CDR3 protein: CASSLRGSEFYGYTF; CDR3 DNA: TGCGCCAGCAGCCTCAGGGGATCCGAGTTCTATGGCTACACCTTC
D gene: TRBD1; V gene: TRBV28; J gene: TRBJ1-2; clone size: -; CDR3 protein: CASTGDRESGYTF; CDR3 DNA: TGTGCCAGCACCGGGGACAGGGAGTCTGGCTACACCTTC
D gene: TRBD1; V gene: TRBV6-5; J gene: TRBJ1-1; clone size: once; CDR3 protein: CASSRQGPDTEAFF; CDR3 DNA: TGTGCCAGCAGCCGACAGGGGCCCGACACTGAAGCTTTCTTT
D gene: TRBD1; V gene: TRBV7-2; J gene: TRBJ1-1; clone size: -; CDR3 protein: CASSRAGTENTEAFF; CDR3 DNA: TGTGCCAGCAGTCGCGCCGGGACAGAGAACACTGAAGCTTTCTTT
D gene: -; V gene: TRBV19; J gene: TRBJ1-2; clone size: -; CDR3 protein: CASSPPGKGYGYTF; CDR3 DNA: TGTGCCAGTAGTCCCCCAGGGAAAGGCTATGGCTACACCTTC
D gene: TRBD1; V gene: TRBV5-1; J gene: TRBJ2-6; clone size: -; CDR3 protein: CASSSMGQAYSGANVLTF; CDR3 DNA: TGCGCCAGCAGCTCGATGGGACAGGCATACTCTGGGGCCAACGTCCTGACTTTC
D gene: -; V gene: TRBV6-6; J gene: TRBJ1-4; clone size: once; CDR3 protein: CASSIDSRNEKLFF; CDR3 DNA: TGTGCCAGCAGCATCGACAGCAGGAATGAAAAACTGTTTTTT
D gene: TRBD1; V gene: TRBV18; J gene: TRBJ1-1; clone size: -; CDR3 protein: CASSTGQTPKTEAFF; CDR3 DNA: TGTGCCAGCTCCACGGGACAGACCCCTAAGACTGAAGCTTTCTTT
D gene: TRBD1; V gene: TRBV7-2; J gene: TRBJ1-6; clone size: -; CDR3 protein: CASSLGINRGNSPLHF; CDR3 DNA: TGTGCCAGCAGCTTAGGGATCAACAGGGGAAATTCACCCCTCCACTTT
D gene: TRBD2; V gene: TRBV18; J gene: TRBJ2-1; clone size: -; CDR3 protein: CASSPWTSGYNEQFF; CDR3 DNA: TGTGCCAGCTCACCTTGGACTAGCGGTTACAATGAGCAGTTCTTC